The sequence of this T cell receptor (beta chain) was determined in a study of T cells in Graves' hyperthyroidism and ophthalmopathy. Germline trimming cut 5 bases from V and 4 bases from J; bases unmatched to any gene: 8. Germline V gene data show CDR1 as SGHAT and CDR2 as FQNNGV. This CDR3 region has 15 residues. This clonotype was picked up many times. TCR beta CDR3 regions were amplified from RNA. Using the HTBI primer set, a first-round RT-PCR was run on the TCR CDR3. Each CDR3 protein gets one entry after TCRdb re-called the multiplex PCR reads with MiXCR. The data contain a few hundred thousand distinct CDR3 sequences, around 19% of them singletons.

Sequences were obtained from blood. The TCR sequence derives from a man aged 50 to 60 with Graves' ophthalmopathy. J is TRBJ2-1 and V is TRBV11-2, with TRBD1 identical over 7 bases. In DNA, the CDR3 is TGTGCCAGCAGCGAGAGCACAGGGGCGTACAATGAGCAGTTCTTC. Its translation: CASSESTGAYNEQFF. The whole variable domain, filled in from reference TRBV11-2 and TRBJ2-1, reads EAGVAQSPRYKIIEKRQSVAFWCNPISGHATLYWYQQILGQGPKLLIQFQNNGVVDDSQLPKDRFSAERLKGVDSTLKIQPAKLEDSAVYLCASSESTGAYNEQFFGPGTRLTVL.